This is a list of T cell receptor beta chains from one sample in a study of OX40 agonist ivuxolimab in advanced cancers. Only in-frame clones appear in the TCRdb table, and some are missing; sequencing was by immunoSEQ multiplex PCR. The data show about 84,000 clones, 90% to 95% seen once. The sample consisted of CD4+ or CD8+ T cells sorted from blood, taken in a trial of the OX40 agonist ivuxolimab. These receptors originate from an adult with an advanced solid tumor such as melanoma, head and neck, liver or kidney cancer. CDR3s include the opening cysteine and the closing phenylalanine or tryptophan. D genes are given only for firm matches. Size is omitted from some rows. Given values are once, few, many or a class for expanded clones.

v_gene,abundance,j_gene,d_gene,CDR3nt,CDR3aa
TRBV7-9,NA,TRBJ2-1,TRBD2,TGTGCCAGCAGCTTAGGACTAGCGGGAGGGCCGCCTGAGCAGTTCTTC,CASSLGLAGGPPEQFF
TRBV30,NA,TRBJ1-1,NA,TGTGCCTGGAGTGTACTGGCCGGCCGCGGGACTGAAGCTTTCTTT,CAWSVLAGRGTEAFF
TRBV6-4,NA,TRBJ1-5,NA,TGTGCCAGCAGTGTACCTCCTAGAAGGGGAAACCAGCCCCAGCATTTT,CASSVPPRRGNQPQHF
TRBV7-2,NA,TRBJ2-7,TRBD2,TGTGCCAGCAGCTTAGAACTAGCGGAATACGAGCAGTACTTC,CASSLELAEYEQYF
TRBV19,NA,TRBJ1-1,NA,TGTGCCAGTAGTATCGGCCACACTGAAGCTTTCTTT,CASSIGHTEAFF
TRBV25-1,NA,TRBJ1-1,NA,TGTGCCAGCAGTTTTGGGGGGCGAGCTTTCTTT,CASSFGGRAFF
TRBV7-7,NA,TRBJ1-2,TRBD1,TGTGCTAGCAGCTTACCGCACCCTGTCGGACAGGCGACCTATGGCTACACCTTC,CASSLPHPVGQATYGYTF
TRBV5-1,NA,TRBJ1-3,NA,TGCGCCAGCAGCTTGGAGATGGGATTTAACTCTGGAAACACCATATATTTT,CASSLEMGFNSGNTIYF
TRBV5-4,NA,TRBJ2-1,NA,TGTGCCAGCAGCTCCGAGGGCTCCTACAATGAGCAGTTCTTC,CASSSEGSYNEQFF
TRBV30,NA,TRBJ2-7,TRBD2,TGTGCCTGGAGTGGACTAGCGGGGCTATACGAGCAGTACTTC,CAWSGLAGLYEQYF
TRBV19,NA,TRBJ1-6,NA,TGTGCCAGTATCGGGACTGGTGATAGTTCACCCCTCCACTTT,CASIGTGDSSPLHF
TRBV9,NA,TRBJ2-1,NA,TGTGCCAGCAGCGTAATTCCGACTTCTGGCGGAAATGAGCAGTTCTTC,CASSVIPTSGGNEQFF
TRBV9,NA,TRBJ2-1,TRBD1,TGTGCCAGCAGCGGTCCCCGGGACAGGGGGCATTTGAATGAGCAGTTCTTC,CASSGPRDRGHLNEQFF
TRBV6-5,NA,TRBJ2-3,NA,TGTGCCAGCAGTTACTCGGGGACGGCCTTTCCTACGCAGTATTTT,CASSYSGTAFPTQYF
TRBV19,NA,TRBJ2-7,NA,TGTGCCAGTGCCCTGGGACCGGCCTACGAGCAGTACTTC,CASALGPAYEQYF
TRBV4-2,once,TRBJ2-7,TRBD1,TGTGCCAGCAGCCAAGAAAGGACAGGGCGCTACGAGCAGTACTTC,CASSQERTGRYEQYF
TRBV11-3,NA,TRBJ2-4,NA,TGTGCCAGCAGCGACGGGGCGGGTCACATTCAGTACTTC,CASSDGAGHIQYF
TRBV7-6,NA,TRBJ2-1,NA,TGTGCCAGCAGCTTAGCCGTCGGCGGCAATGAGCAGTTCTTC,CASSLAVGGNEQFF
TRBV7-6,NA,TRBJ2-1,NA,TGTGCCAGCAGCTTAGGGACCGTAGACTCAAGTCGCGATGAGCAGTTCTTC,CASSLGTVDSSRDEQFF
TRBV28,NA,TRBJ1-2,TRBD1,TGTGCCAGCAGTTGGGTAGGGACAGGGCAAAACTATGGCTACACCTTC,CASSWVGTGQNYGYTF
TRBV19,NA,TRBJ1-1,NA,TGTGCCAGTAGTATGTCAGGAGAGAACACTGAAGCTTTCTTT,CASSMSGENTEAFF
TRBV28,NA,TRBJ2-1,TRBD1,TGTGCCAGCAGTTCCCCATGGACAGGGGAGAATTACAATGAGCAGTTCTTC,CASSSPWTGENYNEQFF
TRBV5-4,NA,TRBJ2-7,TRBD2,TGTGCCAGCAGCCCGATTTTTAGCGGGAGATTCAACGAGCAGTACTTC,CASSPIFSGRFNEQYF
TRBV28,NA,TRBJ1-1,NA,TGTGCCAGCAGTCGAACCGAAGCTTTCTTT,CASSRTEAFF
TRBV4-3,NA,TRBJ2-5,NA,TGCGCCAGCAGCCAAGAGTGGCAGGGAGTGGGAGAGACCCAGTACTTC,CASSQEWQGVGETQYF
TRBV5-3,NA,TRBJ2-1,NA,TGTGCCAGCAGCTTGAATGGGGGATACAATGAGCAGTTCTTC,CASSLNGGYNEQFF
TRBV9,NA,TRBJ2-2,TRBD2,TGTGCCAGCAGCCCCACGGTAGCGGGAGATGCCGGGGAGCTGTTTTTT,CASSPTVAGDAGELFF
TRBV5-8,NA,TRBJ2-5,NA,TGTGCCAGCAGCTGGTGGGGTACGGGGGGCGGACAAGAGACCCAGTACTTC,CASSWWGTGGGQETQYF
TRBV4-3,NA,TRBJ2-7,TRBD1,TGCGCCAGCAGCCCGGGGGAGGGACAGGGGATTTACGAGCAGTACTTC,CASSPGEGQGIYEQYF
TRBV6-5,NA,TRBJ1-2,TRBD1,TGTGCCAGCACTGAGGGGACAGGGAACTATGGCTACACCTTC,CASTEGTGNYGYTF
TRBV30,NA,TRBJ1-2,TRBD1,TGTGCCTGGAGTTCTGGGACAGGGGTTTCGGGCTATGGCTACACCTTC,CAWSSGTGVSGYGYTF
TRBV7-8,NA,TRBJ2-4,TRBD2,TGTGCCAGCAGCTCAAGAGCGGGAGGAACCAAAAACATTCAGTACTTC,CASSSRAGGTKNIQYF
TRBV11-2,NA,TRBJ2-3,NA,TGTGCCAGCGGGAGGGGGGGACAAGATACGCAGTATTTT,CASGRGGQDTQYF
TRBV4-3,NA,TRBJ2-7,TRBD2,TGCGCCAGCAGCCAGGGGACTAGCGGGATCTGGACCTACGAGCAGTACTTC,CASSQGTSGIWTYEQYF
TRBV7-9,few,TRBJ2-5,TRBD2,TGTGCCAGCAGTTCCGGACTAGCGGGTTTCCAAGAGACCCAGTACTTC,CASSSGLAGFQETQYF
TRBV5-1,NA,TRBJ2-7,NA,TGCGCCAGCAGCTTGGAACCCTTTGTAGAACACGAGCAGTACTTC,CASSLEPFVEHEQYF
TRBV19,NA,TRBJ2-7,NA,TGTGCCAGTAGTTTTGGGGATACCTACGAGCAGTACTTC,CASSFGDTYEQYF
TRBV11-3,NA,TRBJ2-7,TRBD1,TGTGCCAGCAGCTGGACAGGGTTGTACGAGCAGTACTTC,CASSWTGLYEQYF
TRBV7-9,NA,TRBJ2-5,NA,TGTGCCAGCAGCTTCCCAGAGGTCCAAGAGACCCAGTACTTC,CASSFPEVQETQYF
TRBV9,NA,TRBJ1-2,NA,TGTGCCAGCAGCGCGCTGACAGGTGTAGGCTATGGCTACACCTTC,CASSALTGVGYGYTF
TRBV4-3,NA,TRBJ2-3,NA,TGCGCCAGCAGCCAAGATCCGGCAGGGAGAAGCACAGATACGCAGTATTTT,CASSQDPAGRSTDTQYF
TRBV27,NA,TRBJ2-5,TRBD1,TGTGCCAGCAGTTTATCGACGGTTATGACAGGGCACCAAGAGACCCAGTACTTC,CASSLSTVMTGHQETQYF
TRBV5-1,NA,TRBJ1-1,NA,TGCGCCAGCAGCTTGATCGGAACTGAAGCTTTCTTT,CASSLIGTEAFF
TRBV6-1,NA,TRBJ2-7,NA,TGTGCCAGCAGTCGGCGCAGGTCAAGCTCCTACGAGCAGTACTTC,CASSRRRSSSYEQYF
TRBV5-1,NA,TRBJ1-3,NA,TGCGCCAGCAGCTTGGCAAGGGATACTGCTGGAAACACCATATATTTT,CASSLARDTAGNTIYF
TRBV11-3,NA,TRBJ1-1,NA,TGTGCCAGCAGCTTAGCAAAGAACACTGAAGCTTTCTTT,CASSLAKNTEAFF
TRBV7-8,NA,TRBJ1-2,NA,TGTGCCAGCAGCCCGGCGAGGGGGGAGGGCTACACCTTC,CASSPARGEGYTF
TRBV11-3,NA,TRBJ2-7,NA,TGTGCCAGCAGCTTAAGTTTCGGTTACACCCAGATTTTC,CASSLSFGYTQIF
TRBV16,NA,TRBJ2-3,NA,TGTGCCAGCAGCCCTTACGAATATCCTAGCACAGATACGCAGTATTTT,CASSPYEYPSTDTQYF
TRBV23-1,once,TRBJ2-3,NA,TGCGCCAGCAGTCAAAAAATACGACAGGCAGGTTTT,CASSQKIRQAGF
TRBV4-2,NA,TRBJ2-1,NA,TGTGCCAGCAGCCAGGAGGAGGAAGCCTACAATGAGCAGTTCTTC,CASSQEEEAYNEQFF
TRBV5-6,NA,TRBJ2-1,NA,TGTGCCAGCAGCACTCGAGCAGGGGTCCATGAGCAGTTCTTC,CASSTRAGVHEQFF
TRBV2,NA,TRBJ2-5,TRBD1,TGTGCCAGCAGGGACAGGGGTGGCGAGACCCAGTACTTC,CASRDRGGETQYF
TRBV11-3,NA,TRBJ2-5,NA,TGTGCCAGCAGCTTAGATCCGTGGGCAGGGGGGGACCCCGTGAAGACCCAGTACTTC,CASSLDPWAGGDPVKTQYF
TRBV7-8,NA,TRBJ2-1,NA,TGTGCCAGCAGCTTTGGGCGGATAAGTTCAAATGAGCAGTTCTTC,CASSFGRISSNEQFF
TRBV9,NA,TRBJ1-1,NA,TGTGCCAGCAGCGAGACCGGGACGGTCGACGGGGCTGAAGCTTTCTTT,CASSETGTVDGAEAFF
TRBV9,NA,TRBJ2-3,NA,TGTGCCAGCAGCGAGGGGGACAATAGTTACACAGATACGCAGTATTTT,CASSEGDNSYTDTQYF
TRBV19,NA,TRBJ2-6,NA,TGTGCCAGTAGTATATGGCGGCCCTCTGGGGCCAACGTCCTGACTTTC,CASSIWRPSGANVLTF
TRBV6-5,NA,TRBJ1-2,NA,TGTGCCAGCACCCCATCGGACAGAGCCTATGGCTACACCTTC,CASTPSDRAYGYTF
TRBV9,NA,TRBJ1-3,NA,TGTGCCAGCAGCGTAGCGGGACTCGAAAACACCATATATTTT,CASSVAGLENTIYF